The clone carrying this T cell receptor beta chain has a handful of counts. Its antigen remains unidentified. This entry is derived from a study of vaccination and CD4 T cells after COVID-19. Noted treatment: roughly ten-day PBMC culture with coronavirus spike peptide pools or control peptides (ViraFEST assay). The Oncomine TCR Beta short-read assay sequenced DNA from cultured CD4+ T cells. Using its own MiXCR run on the PCR reads, TCRdb lists one record per CDR3 protein. The sample consists of 20,000 or so distinct CDR3 sequences, about half of them appearing once. Trimming removed 1 base from V and 8 bases from J, with 12 bases in between. There are 15 residues in the CDR3.

This clonotype was sampled from a human donor who had recovered from COVID-19. The gene calls are TRBV12-3 or TRBV12-4 and TRBJ1-6, with D unclear. Sequencing used CD4+ T cells from blood, cultured in vitro, obtained after SARS-CoV-2 vaccination. The CDR3: CASSLESDGDSPLHF. The CDR3 coding sequence is TGTGCCAGCAGTTTAGAGTCCGATGGGGATTCACCCCTCCACTTT.